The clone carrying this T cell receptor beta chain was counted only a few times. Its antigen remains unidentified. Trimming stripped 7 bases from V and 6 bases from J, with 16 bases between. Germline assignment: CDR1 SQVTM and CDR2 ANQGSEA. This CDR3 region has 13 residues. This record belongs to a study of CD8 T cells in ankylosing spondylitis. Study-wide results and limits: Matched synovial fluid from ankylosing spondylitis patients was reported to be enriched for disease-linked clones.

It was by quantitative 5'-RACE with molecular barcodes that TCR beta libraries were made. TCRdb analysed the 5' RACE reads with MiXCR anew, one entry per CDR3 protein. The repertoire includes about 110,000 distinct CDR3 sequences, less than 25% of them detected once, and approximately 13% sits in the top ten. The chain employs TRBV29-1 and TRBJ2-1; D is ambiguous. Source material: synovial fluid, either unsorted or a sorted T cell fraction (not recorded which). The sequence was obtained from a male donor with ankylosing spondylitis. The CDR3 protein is CSAPTHPGNEQFF. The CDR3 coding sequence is TGCAGCGCCCCCACCCACCCCGGCAATGAGCAGTTCTTC.